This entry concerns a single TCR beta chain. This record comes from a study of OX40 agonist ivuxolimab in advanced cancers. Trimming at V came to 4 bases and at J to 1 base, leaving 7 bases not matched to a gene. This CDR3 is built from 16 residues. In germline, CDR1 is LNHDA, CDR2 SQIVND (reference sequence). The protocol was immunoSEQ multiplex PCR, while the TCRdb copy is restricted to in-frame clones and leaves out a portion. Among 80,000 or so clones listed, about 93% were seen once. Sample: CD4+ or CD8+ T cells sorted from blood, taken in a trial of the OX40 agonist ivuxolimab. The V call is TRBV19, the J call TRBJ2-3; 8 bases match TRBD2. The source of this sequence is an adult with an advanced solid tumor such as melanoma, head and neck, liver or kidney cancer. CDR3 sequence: CASSKVSTSGTDTQYF. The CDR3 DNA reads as TGTGCCAGTAGTAAGGTTTCGACTAGCGGCACAGATACGCAGTATTTT.